The sequence of this T cell receptor (beta chain) was determined in a study of blood T cell repertoires in COVID-19. Study-level background: Samples came from the United States, Italy and Spain, spanning acute and convalescent COVID-19. Sample material is recorded as cDNA or gDNA derived from T cells, B-cell-depleted T cells, or PBMCs.

This CDR3 region has 13 residues. With 5 bases clipped from V and 7 bases from J, the junction kept 8 bases outside the gene matches. CDR1 is GTSNPN, CDR2 SVGIG, per germline (reference sequence). Study processing details: Estimation of nucleated cell counts was performed using reference gene primer amplification. Profiled with immunoSEQ multiplex PCR; TCRdb holds only in-frame clones, not every one. The V and J calls and clone size were taken over from that table, and D and trimming were inferred from the DNA. The table shows approximately 280,000 clones, with around 89% occurring only once. V usage is TRBV30 and J usage is TRBJ2-7, with 10 bases identical to TRBD2. This receptor was obtained from a middle-aged man with acute or convalescent COVID-19. Sequenced sample: peripheral blood. The CDR3 sequence is CAWALAGVEEQYF. The CDR3 DNA follows: TGTGCCTGGGCCCTAGCGGGGGTGGAAGAGCAGTACTTC.